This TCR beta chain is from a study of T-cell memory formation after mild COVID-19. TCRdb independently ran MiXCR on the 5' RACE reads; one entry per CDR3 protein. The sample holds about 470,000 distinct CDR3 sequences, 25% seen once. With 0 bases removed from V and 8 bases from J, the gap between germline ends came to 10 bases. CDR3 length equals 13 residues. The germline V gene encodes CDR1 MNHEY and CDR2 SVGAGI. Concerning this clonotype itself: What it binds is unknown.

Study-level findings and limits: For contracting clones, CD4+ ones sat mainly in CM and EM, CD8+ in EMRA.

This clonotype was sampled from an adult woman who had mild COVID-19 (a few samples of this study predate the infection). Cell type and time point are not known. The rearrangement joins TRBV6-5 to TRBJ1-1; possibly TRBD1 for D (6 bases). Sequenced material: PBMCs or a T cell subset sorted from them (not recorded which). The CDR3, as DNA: TGTGCCAGCAGTTACTCTAACAGGGAAGAAGCTTTCTTT. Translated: CASSYSNREEAFF.